This T cell receptor beta chain was recorded in a study of CD8+ T cells in alopecia areata. V dropped 5 bases and J dropped 7 bases, with 11 bases sitting between them. This CDR3 spans 12 amino acids. Germline CDR1 is SGHVS and CDR2 is FQNEAQ. cDNA serving as the sequencing template came from extracted, reverse transcribed RNA. TCRdb's table, derived via immunoSEQ multiplex PCR, lists solely in-frame clones and lacks some. The sample yields 200,000 to 250,000 clones, 57% seen once. The origin of this receptor is a human donor with alopecia areata. The V call is TRBV7-8, the J call TRBJ2-5; D remains ambiguous. Sequenced here: CD4+ T cells sorted from blood, sampled at week 0. The CDR3 DNA follows: TGTGCCAGCAGCCCCACTACGGGGACCCAGTACTTC. Protein: CASSPTTGTQYF.